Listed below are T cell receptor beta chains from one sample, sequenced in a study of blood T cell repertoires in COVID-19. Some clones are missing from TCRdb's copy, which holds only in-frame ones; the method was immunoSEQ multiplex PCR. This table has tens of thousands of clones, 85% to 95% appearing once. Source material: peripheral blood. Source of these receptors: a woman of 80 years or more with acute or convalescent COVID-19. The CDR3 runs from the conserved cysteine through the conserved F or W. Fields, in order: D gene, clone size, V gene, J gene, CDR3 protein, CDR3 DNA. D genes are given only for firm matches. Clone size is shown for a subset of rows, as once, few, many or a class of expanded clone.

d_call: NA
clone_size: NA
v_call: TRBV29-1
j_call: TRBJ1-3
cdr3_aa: CSVVEGPSGNTIYF
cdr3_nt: TGCAGCGTTGTGGAGGGGCCCTCTGGAAACACCATATATTTT

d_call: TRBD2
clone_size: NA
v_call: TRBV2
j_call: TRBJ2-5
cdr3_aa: CASTRGGQETQYF
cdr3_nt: TGTGCCAGCACTCGCGGGGGCCAAGAGACCCAGTACTTC

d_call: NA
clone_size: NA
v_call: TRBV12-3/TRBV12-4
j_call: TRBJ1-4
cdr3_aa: CASSITEKLFF
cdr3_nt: TGTGCCAGCTCCATTACAGAAAAACTGTTTTTT

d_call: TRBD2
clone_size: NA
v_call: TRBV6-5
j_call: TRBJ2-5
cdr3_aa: CASRTSGAETQYF
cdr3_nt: TGTGCCAGCAGGACTAGCGGCGCAGAGACCCAGTACTTC

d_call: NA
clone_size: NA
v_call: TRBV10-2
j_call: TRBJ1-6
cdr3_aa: CASLENRGGRGNSPLHF
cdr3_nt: TGCGCCAGTCTCGAAAACCGGGGAGGGAGGGGTAATTCACCCCTCCACTTT

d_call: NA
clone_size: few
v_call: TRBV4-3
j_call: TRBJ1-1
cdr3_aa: CASSPPAGRETEAFF
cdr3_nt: TGCGCCAGCAGCCCCCCAGCCGGGAGGGAGACTGAAGCTTTCTTT

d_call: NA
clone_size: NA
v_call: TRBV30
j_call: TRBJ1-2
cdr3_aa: CAWTGRNYGYTF
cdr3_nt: TGTGCCTGGACAGGGCGCAACTATGGCTACACCTTC

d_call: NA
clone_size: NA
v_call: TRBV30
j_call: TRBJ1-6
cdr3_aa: CAWSVRPGDVTPLHF
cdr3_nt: TGTGCCTGGAGTGTTAGGCCAGGGGATGTTACACCCCTCCACTTT

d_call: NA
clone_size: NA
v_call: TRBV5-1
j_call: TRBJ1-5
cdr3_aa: CASSLDPAGNQPQHF
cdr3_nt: TGCGCCAGCAGCTTGGATCCGGCGGGCAATCAGCCCCAGCATTTT

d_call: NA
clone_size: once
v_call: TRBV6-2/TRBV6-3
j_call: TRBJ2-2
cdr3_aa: CASSYFGHTNTGELFF
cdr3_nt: TGTGCCAGCAGTTACTTCGGACACACGAACACCGGGGAGCTGTTTTTT

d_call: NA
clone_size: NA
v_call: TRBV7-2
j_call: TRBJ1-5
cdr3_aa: CASSSRGTGSDNQPQHF
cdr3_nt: TGTGCCAGCAGCTCCAGGGGTACGGGTTCTGATAATCAGCCCCAGCATTTT

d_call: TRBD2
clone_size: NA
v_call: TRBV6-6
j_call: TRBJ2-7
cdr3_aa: CASSRRTSGRVSYEQYF
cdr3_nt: TGTGCCAGCAGTCGTCGGACTAGCGGGAGGGTGTCGTACGAGCAGTACTTC

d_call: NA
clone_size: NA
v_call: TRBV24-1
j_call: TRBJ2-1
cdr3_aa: CATSDGEDSYNEQFF
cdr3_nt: TGTGCCACCAGTGATGGCGAGGACAGTTACAATGAGCAGTTCTTC

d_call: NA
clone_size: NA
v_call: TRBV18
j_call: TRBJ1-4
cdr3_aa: CASSQGVSNEKLFF
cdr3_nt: TGTGCCAGCTCACAAGGGGTATCTAATGAAAAACTGTTTTTT

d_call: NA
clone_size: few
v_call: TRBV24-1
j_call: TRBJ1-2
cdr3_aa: CATSDFLQSSGYTF
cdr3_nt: TGTGCCACCAGTGATTTTCTACAGTCGAGCGGCTACACCTTC

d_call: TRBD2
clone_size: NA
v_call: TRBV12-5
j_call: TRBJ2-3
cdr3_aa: CASGPSGSWRADTQYF
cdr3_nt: TGTGCTAGTGGACCGAGCGGGAGCTGGCGTGCAGATACGCAGTATTTT

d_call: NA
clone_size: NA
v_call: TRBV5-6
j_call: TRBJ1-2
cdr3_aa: CASSFGQGDGYTF
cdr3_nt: TGTGCCAGCAGCTTCGGTCAGGGTGATGGCTACACCTTC

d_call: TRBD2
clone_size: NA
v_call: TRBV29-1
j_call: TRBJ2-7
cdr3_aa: CSVERLAGPSYEQYF
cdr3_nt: TGCAGCGTTGAAAGGCTAGCGGGGCCCTCCTACGAGCAGTACTTC

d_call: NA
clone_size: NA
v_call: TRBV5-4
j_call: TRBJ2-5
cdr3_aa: CASSPPGLVGETQYF
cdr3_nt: TGTGCCAGCAGCCCCCCGGGACTGGTTGGGGAGACCCAGTACTTC

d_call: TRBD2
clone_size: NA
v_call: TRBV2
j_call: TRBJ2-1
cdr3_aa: CASASGPEQFF
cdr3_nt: TGTGCCAGCGCTAGCGGACCAGAGCAGTTCTTC

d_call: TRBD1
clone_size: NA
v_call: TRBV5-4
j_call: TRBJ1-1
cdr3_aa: CASSLVRQGGTEAFF
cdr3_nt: TGTGCCAGCAGCTTGGTTCGACAGGGGGGCACTGAAGCTTTCTTT

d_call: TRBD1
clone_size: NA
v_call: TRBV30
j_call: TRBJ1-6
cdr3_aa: CAWASTGRSSYNSPLHF
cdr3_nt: TGTGCCTGGGCCTCGACAGGGAGAAGCTCCTATAATTCACCCCTCCACTTT

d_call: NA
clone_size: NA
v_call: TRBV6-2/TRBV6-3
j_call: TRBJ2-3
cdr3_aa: CASSRQRGTQYF
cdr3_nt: TGTGCCAGCAGCCGCCAGCGAGGTACGCAGTATTTT

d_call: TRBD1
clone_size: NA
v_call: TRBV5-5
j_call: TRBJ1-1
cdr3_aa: CASSLILGTGNTEAFF
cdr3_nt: TGTGCCAGCAGCCTCATCCTGGGGACAGGGAACACTGAAGCTTTCTTT

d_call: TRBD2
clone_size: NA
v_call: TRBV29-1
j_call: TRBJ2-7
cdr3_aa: CSVEKVGAGLLSGSYEQYF
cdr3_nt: TGCAGCGTTGAGAAGGTTGGGGCAGGGCTACTCAGCGGGAGCTACGAGCAGTACTTC

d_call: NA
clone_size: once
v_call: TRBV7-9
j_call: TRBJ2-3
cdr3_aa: CASSLAPDTQYF
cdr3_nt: TGTGCCAGCAGCTTAGCCCCTGATACGCAGTATTTT

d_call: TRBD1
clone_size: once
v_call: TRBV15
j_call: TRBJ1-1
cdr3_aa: CATSRKGTGATEAFF
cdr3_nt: TGTGCCACCAGCAGAAAAGGGACAGGGGCTACTGAAGCTTTCTTT